The clone carrying this T cell receptor beta chain was counted between two and nine times. TCR beta CDR3 sequences were amplified from RNA transcripts. Initially, a first-round RT-PCR of the TCR CDR3 employed the HTBI primer set. Each CDR3 protein gets one entry after TCRdb re-called the multiplex PCR reads with MiXCR. The table has about 740,000 distinct CDR3 sequences, about 14% seen once. These data originate in a study of T cells in Graves' hyperthyroidism and ophthalmopathy. Hyperthyroidism, newly diagnosed and lasting under 2 months, affected patients aged 18 to 65. CDR1 is SGDLS and CDR2 is YYNGEE in the germline V gene. V dropped 1 base and J dropped 8 bases, with 19 bases sitting between them. This CDR3 contains 16 residues.

The clonotype comes from a woman aged 18-29 years with Graves' hyperthyroidism. The chain joins TRBV9 to TRBJ2-1, with D perhaps TRBD1 or TRBD2 (5 bases each). The sample taken for sequencing was blood. The CDR3 protein is CASSVRAGRAFDEQFF. CDR3 DNA sequence: TGTGCCAGCAGCGTACGCGCAGGGAGAGCGTTCGATGAGCAGTTCTTC.